A selection of T cell receptor beta chains follows, all from one sample in a study of T cell repertoires in aging, cancer and after chemotherapy. Each CDR3 protein gets one entry after TCRdb re-called the multiplex PCR reads with MiXCR. The table has nearly 11,000 distinct CDR3 sequences, about 45% seen once. Material: blood. The receptors were sampled from a human donor in good health. The CDR3 runs from the conserved cysteine through the conserved F or W. The D gene is left open where the match is weak. Some rows mark clone size as missing; the rest say once, few, many or name a class of expanded clone.

v_call: TRBV20-1; clone_size: NA; d_call: TRBD2; j_call: TRBJ2-5; cdr3_nt: TGCAGTGCTAGGGGACTAGCGGGGTACAATGAGCAGTACTTC; cdr3_aa: CSARGLAGYNEQYF
v_call: TRBV4-2; clone_size: medium-sized; d_call: NA; j_call: TRBJ1-2; cdr3_nt: TGTGCCAGCAGCCAAGCTCATTATGCCACACTCTTC; cdr3_aa: CASSQAHYATLF
v_call: TRBV5-6; clone_size: NA; d_call: TRBD1; j_call: TRBJ1-6; cdr3_nt: TGTGCCACCGCCAAACCGGGACAGAATATAATCTCCTATAATTCACCCCTCCACTTT; cdr3_aa: CATAKPGQNIISYNSPLHF
v_call: TRBV15; clone_size: NA; d_call: TRBD2; j_call: TRBJ2-1; cdr3_nt: TGTGCCACCAGCAAAGCGGGAGGTAGCCATGAGCAGTTCTTC; cdr3_aa: CATSKAGGSHEQFF
v_call: TRBV6-1; clone_size: NA; d_call: NA; j_call: TRBJ2-2; cdr3_nt: TGTGCCAGCAAGCTGTCCGGGGCGAACACCGGGGAGCTGTTTTTT; cdr3_aa: CASKLSGANTGELFF
v_call: TRBV24-1; clone_size: few; d_call: TRBD1; j_call: TRBJ2-5; cdr3_nt: TGTGCCACCAAGAGTACAGGGGAAGAGACCCAGTACTTC; cdr3_aa: CATKSTGEETQYF
v_call: TRBV7-2; clone_size: NA; d_call: NA; j_call: TRBJ1-2; cdr3_nt: TGTGCCAGCAGCTTAATGGTTGGGGAAGGCGGCTATGGCTACACCTTC; cdr3_aa: CASSLMVGEGGYGYTF
v_call: TRBV20-1; clone_size: NA; d_call: NA; j_call: TRBJ2-3; cdr3_nt: TGCAGTGCTAGAGATACTAGAACAGATACGCAGTATTTT; cdr3_aa: CSARDTRTDTQYF
v_call: TRBV24-1; clone_size: few; d_call: NA; j_call: TRBJ2-5; cdr3_nt: TGTGCCACCAGTGACCCTGGACTGGGAGGATCCCAGTACTTC; cdr3_aa: CATSDPGLGGSQYF
v_call: TRBV7-9; clone_size: NA; d_call: TRBD2; j_call: TRBJ2-1; cdr3_nt: TGTGCCAGCAGCTTATTTAGCGGGAGGGCCGACAATGAGCAGTTCTTC; cdr3_aa: CASSLFSGRADNEQFF
v_call: TRBV28; clone_size: NA; d_call: NA; j_call: TRBJ2-6; cdr3_nt: TGTGCCAGCAGTTTCGGAGGCTCTGGGGCCAACGTCCTGACTTTC; cdr3_aa: CASSFGGSGANVLTF
v_call: TRBV7-2; clone_size: NA; d_call: NA; j_call: TRBJ2-1; cdr3_nt: TGTGCCAGCAGCGTAGGGGCCAACAATGAGCAGTTCTTC; cdr3_aa: CASSVGANNEQFF
v_call: TRBV7-2; clone_size: NA; d_call: NA; j_call: TRBJ1-3; cdr3_nt: TGTGCCAGCAGCTTAGCGCCGCGCTCTGGAAACACCATATATTTT; cdr3_aa: CASSLAPRSGNTIYF
v_call: TRBV6-2/TRBV6-3; clone_size: NA; d_call: NA; j_call: TRBJ2-7; cdr3_nt: TGTGCCAGCAGTCACTCCTACGAGCAGTACTTC; cdr3_aa: CASSHSYEQYF
v_call: TRBV19; clone_size: NA; d_call: TRBD2; j_call: TRBJ2-3; cdr3_nt: TGTGCCAGCAGCGGGGCCGGAGATACGCAGTATTTT; cdr3_aa: CASSGAGDTQYF
v_call: TRBV30; clone_size: NA; d_call: NA; j_call: TRBJ2-7; cdr3_nt: TGTGCCTGGAGTGTTGGATTAAACGAGCAGTACTTC; cdr3_aa: CAWSVGLNEQYF
v_call: TRBV12-3/TRBV12-4; clone_size: NA; d_call: TRBD2; j_call: TRBJ2-3; cdr3_nt: TGTGCCAGCAGTTCCCTTAACGGGGGGGCCGATACGCAGTATTTT; cdr3_aa: CASSSLNGGADTQYF
v_call: TRBV27; clone_size: NA; d_call: NA; j_call: TRBJ1-5; cdr3_nt: TGTGCCAGCAGTTTCGACGTCCATAGCAATCAGCCCCAGCATTTT; cdr3_aa: CASSFDVHSNQPQHF
v_call: TRBV5-1; clone_size: few; d_call: TRBD2; j_call: TRBJ2-3; cdr3_nt: TGCGCCAGCAGCTATAGCGGGAGTGCAGATACGCAGTATTTT; cdr3_aa: CASSYSGSADTQYF
v_call: TRBV6-1; clone_size: NA; d_call: NA; j_call: TRBJ1-5; cdr3_nt: TGTGCCAGCACCCGTAGAAGGAATCAGCCCCAGCATTTT; cdr3_aa: CASTRRRNQPQHF
v_call: TRBV18; clone_size: NA; d_call: NA; j_call: TRBJ1-6; cdr3_nt: TGTGCCAGCTCGCATATTAAACCGGGACGGGATAATTCACCCCTCCACTTT; cdr3_aa: CASSHIKPGRDNSPLHF
v_call: TRBV5-4; clone_size: NA; d_call: TRBD1; j_call: TRBJ1-2; cdr3_nt: TGTGCCAGCAGCTTCGGGGACAGGGACATCTATGGCTACACCTTC; cdr3_aa: CASSFGDRDIYGYTF
v_call: TRBV29-1; clone_size: NA; d_call: TRBD1; j_call: TRBJ1-1; cdr3_nt: TGCAGCGGCGGACAGGTAGACACTGAAGCTTTCTTT; cdr3_aa: CSGGQVDTEAFF
v_call: TRBV6-4; clone_size: few; d_call: NA; j_call: TRBJ2-2; cdr3_nt: TGTGCCAGCAGGGGAACGAACACCGGGGAGCTGTTTTTT; cdr3_aa: CASRGTNTGELFF
v_call: TRBV20-1; clone_size: few; d_call: NA; j_call: TRBJ1-3; cdr3_nt: TGCAGTGCTATCAGGGACCTCTCTGGAAACACCATATATTTT; cdr3_aa: CSAIRDLSGNTIYF
v_call: TRBV24-1; clone_size: NA; d_call: TRBD2; j_call: TRBJ2-3; cdr3_nt: TGTGCCACCAGTTCACAGACTAGCGGTCCTCCGGATACGCAGTATTTT; cdr3_aa: CATSSQTSGPPDTQYF
v_call: TRBV6-5; clone_size: NA; d_call: TRBD2; j_call: TRBJ2-7; cdr3_nt: TGTGCCAGCAGCCTAAGCGGGGAGCACTCCTACGAGCAGTACTTC; cdr3_aa: CASSLSGEHSYEQYF
v_call: TRBV12-3/TRBV12-4; clone_size: few; d_call: TRBD2; j_call: TRBJ2-5; cdr3_nt: TGTGCCAGCAGTTCTAGCGGGGGGTGGGAGACCCAGTACTTC; cdr3_aa: CASSSSGGWETQYF
v_call: TRBV19; clone_size: NA; d_call: TRBD1; j_call: TRBJ1-1; cdr3_nt: TGTGCCAGTACCGCGGGGACAGGGGTGGTGAACACTGAAGCTTTCTTT; cdr3_aa: CASTAGTGVVNTEAFF
v_call: TRBV30; clone_size: few; d_call: NA; j_call: TRBJ1-4; cdr3_nt: TGTGCCTGGAATCCCTTAGACTCAACTAATGAAAAACTGTTTTTT; cdr3_aa: CAWNPLDSTNEKLFF
v_call: TRBV6-1; clone_size: once; d_call: TRBD1; j_call: TRBJ2-3; cdr3_nt: TGTGCCAGCAGAAAAGACAGGGTCAGCACAGATACGCAGTATTTT; cdr3_aa: CASRKDRVSTDTQYF
v_call: TRBV24-1; clone_size: NA; d_call: TRBD1; j_call: TRBJ1-2; cdr3_nt: TGTGCCACCAGTGGGGACAGACTTTTCTATGGCTACACCTTC; cdr3_aa: CATSGDRLFYGYTF
v_call: TRBV7-9; clone_size: NA; d_call: NA; j_call: TRBJ2-7; cdr3_nt: TGTGCCAGCAGCTTAGACGGGTCCTACGAGCAGTACTTC; cdr3_aa: CASSLDGSYEQYF
v_call: TRBV29-1; clone_size: medium-sized; d_call: NA; j_call: TRBJ2-7; cdr3_nt: TGCAGCGTTGAGGTAGGCTACGAGCAGTACTTC; cdr3_aa: CSVEVGYEQYF
v_call: TRBV12-3/TRBV12-4; clone_size: few; d_call: NA; j_call: TRBJ2-1; cdr3_nt: TGTGCCAGCAGGAGAGTTGTCAGGGCCTACAATGAGCAGTTCTTC; cdr3_aa: CASRRVVRAYNEQFF
v_call: TRBV5-6; clone_size: few; d_call: TRBD1; j_call: TRBJ2-7; cdr3_nt: TGTGCCAGCAGCCGGGACAGCTACGAGCAGTACTTC; cdr3_aa: CASSRDSYEQYF
v_call: TRBV5-4; clone_size: NA; d_call: NA; j_call: TRBJ1-6; cdr3_nt: TGTGCCAGCAGCTTGGATAATTCACCCCTCCACTTT; cdr3_aa: CASSLDNSPLHF
v_call: TRBV4-1; clone_size: few; d_call: TRBD2; j_call: TRBJ2-7; cdr3_nt: TGCGCCAGCAGCCAAGGGAGGGCTAGCGGGAGGTACGAGCAGTACTTC; cdr3_aa: CASSQGRASGRYEQYF
v_call: TRBV20-1; clone_size: few; d_call: TRBD1; j_call: TRBJ1-2; cdr3_nt: TGCAGTGTATCAGGGGGTGTCCCTTCTAACTATGGCTACACCTTC; cdr3_aa: CSVSGGVPSNYGYTF
v_call: TRBV6-5; clone_size: few; d_call: NA; j_call: TRBJ1-5; cdr3_nt: TGTGCCAGCAGTTTGAGTCTACAGGCAAATCAGCCCCAGCATTTT; cdr3_aa: CASSLSLQANQPQHF
v_call: TRBV20-1; clone_size: NA; d_call: NA; j_call: TRBJ2-3; cdr3_nt: TGCAGTGCTAATGTCTTAGCGGGCACAGATACGCAGTATTTT; cdr3_aa: CSANVLAGTDTQYF
v_call: TRBV7-2; clone_size: NA; d_call: NA; j_call: TRBJ2-3; cdr3_nt: TGTGCCAGCAGCTTAGCGGGAGCGGTCACAGATAAGCAGTATTTT; cdr3_aa: CASSLAGAVTDKQYF
v_call: TRBV6-5; clone_size: NA; d_call: NA; j_call: TRBJ2-2; cdr3_nt: TGTGCCAGCAGGGACGGGAGGGGGCCGATCGGGGAGCTGTTTTTT; cdr3_aa: CASRDGRGPIGELFF
v_call: TRBV6-5; clone_size: few; d_call: NA; j_call: TRBJ1-6; cdr3_nt: TGTGCCAGCAAGTTAATAGGGGCTGGGACACCCCTCCACTTT; cdr3_aa: CASKLIGAGTPLHF